The T cell receptor beta chain under discussion was sequenced for a study of shared clonotypes between healthy human individuals. The ends lost 2 bases at V and 2 bases at J; junction bases unmatched: 9. The germline V gene encodes CDR1 SGHNT and CDR2 YYREEE (reference sequence). The CDR3 contains 16 residues. Using immunoSEQ multiplex PCR, the repertoire was profiled, and TCRdb retains in-frame clones only, with some absent. This table holds millions of clones, 85% to 95% found once. The J gene is TRBJ2-7, the V gene TRBV5-4, with 8 bases lining up with TRBD1. The sample consisted of naive CD4+ T cells sorted from blood. Subset meaning: CD45RA+ positively selected. The TCR originated in a man between 18 and 29 years old in good health. The CDR3 nucleotides read TGTGCCAGCAGCTTACGCCACGGACAGGGCCCCTACGAGCAGTACTTC. Protein product: CASSLRHGQGPYEQYF.